The 10 T cell receptor beta chains presented below share a single source sample, sequenced in a study of blood T cell repertoires in COVID-19. Clones were sequenced by immunoSEQ multiplex PCR, and TCRdb holds only the in-frame ones, with some missing. The sample holds 400,000 to 550,000 clones, 70% to 90% seen once. Specimen: PBMCs or T cells enriched from blood (not recorded which). The receptors originated from a woman under 30 with acute COVID-19.

The chain links TRBV19 to TRBJ2-3; 7 nucleotides match TRBD2. CDR3 length: 14 residues. With V trimmed by 3 bases and J by 3 bases, 3 bases remained unmatched. Germline V gives CDR1 LNHDA, CDR2 SQIVND (reference sequence). CDR3 DNA sequence: TGTGCCAGTAGTATCGCGGGAGCGACAGATACGCAGTATTTT. It translates to CASSIAGATDTQYF.

This rearrangement joins TRBV27 to TRBJ1-6; D unresolved. Germline V gene lookup returns CDR1 MNHEY and CDR2 SMNVEV (reference sequence). CDR3 length equals 16 residues. V lost 0 bases and J 6 bases, leaving 12 bases between the germline ends. CDR3 nucleotides: TGTGCCAGCAGTTTATCTAACAGTGGGTTTAATTCACCCCTCCACTTT. Translating gives CASSLSNSGFNSPLHF.

The CDR3 nucleotides are TGCAGTGCTAGTGTGACTAGCGGGACAGATACGCAGTATTTT. Its protein product is CSASVTSGTDTQYF. V usage is TRBV20-1 and J usage is TRBJ2-3; the match to TRBD2 covers 10 bases. The trim removed 3 bases at V and 3 bases at J, leaving 3 bases unmatched. The CDR3 length is 14 residues. CDR1 and CDR2 from the germline V gene are DFQATT and SNEGSKA (reference sequence).

V gene TRBV27 combines with J gene TRBJ2-7, with 8 bases matching TRBD1. The germline V gene has CDR1 MNHEY and CDR2 SMNVEV (reference sequence). The CDR3 is 14 amino acids. V was pared by 5 bases and J by 5 bases, with 8 bases of the junction left unmatched. The chain's CDR3 is CASSPNTQGDEQYF. The CDR3 region has the DNA TGTGCCAGCAGTCCAAATACACAGGGGGACGAGCAGTACTTC.

The CDR3 spells CASSGRGNKSNQPQHF. The DNA of the CDR3 is TGTGCCAGCAGCGGGAGGGGGAACAAGAGCAATCAGCCCCAGCATTTT. This chain links TRBV28 with TRBJ1-5, with D tentatively TRBD1 (6 bases). Germline assignment: CDR1 MDHEN and CDR2 SYDVKM. Trimming took 6 bases from V and 1 from J, leaving 16 bases between them. The CDR3 runs to 16 residues. Full variable domain (missing parts from reference TRBV28 and TRBJ1-5): DVKVTQSSRYLVKRTGEKVFLECVQDMDHENMFWYRQDPGLGLRLIYFSYDVKMKEKGDIPEGYSVSREKKERFSLILESASTNQTSMYLCASSGRGNKSNQPQHFGDGTRLSIL.

This clone was counted at least ten times. The chain uses TRBV14 and TRBJ2-3, with TRBD2 as a possible D gene (5 bases). CDR1 and CDR2 (germline): SGHDN, FVKESK. Between the trimmed V and J ends, which lost 8 bases and 2 bases, there was a span of 5 bases. The CDR3 totals 11 residues. Written as DNA, the CDR3 is TGTGCCAGCGGACTCACAGATACGCAGTATTTT. This translates into CASGLTDTQYF.

This clone was detected once. J is TRBJ2-1 and V is TRBV11-2; 8 bases align to TRBD2. The CDR3 consists of 18 residues. CDR1 is SGHAT and CDR2 is FQNNGV in the germline V gene. The ends lost 1 base at V and 4 bases at J; junction bases unmatched: 12. CDR3 sequence reads: CASSLGPGLEPSYNEQFF. In DNA form, the CDR3 reads TGTGCCAGCAGCTTAGGACCGGGACTAGAACCTTCTTACAATGAGCAGTTCTTC.

The chain joins TRBV14 to TRBJ2-3, with 11 bases that match TRBD2. Trimming took 3 bases from V and 1 from J; bases not matched to a gene: 12. Germline V gives CDR1 SGHDN, CDR2 FVKESK. This CDR3 region has 19 residues. CDR3 residues: CASSQTSGARIYGTDTQYF. The CDR3 region has the DNA TGTGCCAGCAGCCAGACTAGCGGGGCGAGGATATATGGCACAGATACGCAGTATTTT.

The chain combines TRBV24-1 with TRBJ2-1; 8 bases line up with TRBD2. This CDR3 contains 15 residues. Germline loops: CDR1 KGHDR, CDR2 SFDVKD. After removal of 4 bases from V and 7 bases from J, the junction contained 8 bases not matched to a gene. This chain's CDR3 is CATSEGLGEVNEQFF. The CDR3 DNA sequence: TGTGCCACCAGTGAGGGACTAGGGGAGGTAAATGAGCAGTTCTTC.

V usage is TRBV25-1 and J usage is TRBJ1-2; 9 nucleotides line up with TRBD1. The CDR3 spans 13 residues. Trimming cost V 5 bases and J 7 bases; bases outside gene matches: 5. Germline V CDR1 and CDR2: MGHDK, SYGVNS. CDR3 bases: TGTGCCAGCAGTCCGGGACAGGGAGGTGGCTACACCTTC. Its translation is CASSPGQGGGYTF.